This T cell receptor beta chain stems from a study of CD8 T cells in Susac syndrome. Study context: Each patient with Susac syndrome, at the time of blood draw, was therapy-naive, on corticosteroids, or on intravenous immunoglobulin alone.

Random-hexamer reverse transcription was applied to roughly 0.5 to 1 ug RNA. Multiplex PCR with immunoSEQ amplified the TCR beta CDR3 across 54 Vbeta and 13 Jbeta. Each CDR3 protein gets one entry after TCRdb re-called the immunoSEQ multiplex PCR reads with MiXCR. The profile shows tens of thousands of distinct CDR3 sequences, 90% to 95% of them singletons. TEMRA cells were FACS-enriched, while CD8+ and CD4+ T cells were negatively isolated. The receptor was derived from a human donor with Susac syndrome. Sequencing was carried out using CD4+ T cells from PBMCs.

The CDR3 region has the DNA TGTGCCAGCAGCGTAGGTACAGGGCAAGAGACCCAGTACTTC. Its translation is CASSVGTGQETQYF. The rearrangement links TRBV9 to TRBJ2-5; D possibly corresponds to TRBD1 (6 bases). Germline CDR1 SGDLS, CDR2 YYNGEE. There are 14 residues in the CDR3. V was trimmed by 0 bases and J by 2 bases, leaving 8 bases between them. Variable domain in full (rest from reference TRBV9 and TRBJ2-5): DSGVTQTPKHLITATGQRVTLRCSPRSGDLSVYWYQQSLDQGLQFLIQYYNGEERAKGNILERFSAQQFPDLHSELNLSSLELGDSALYFCASSVGTGQETQYFGPGTRLLVL.